These T cell receptor beta chains were read from a single sample in a study of siplizumab effects on memory and regulatory T cells. This table comes from immunoSEQ multiplex PCR, and its TCRdb copy is limited to in-frame clones, with some not included. Of 110,000 or so clones in the sample, over 85% are singletons; the top ten hold around 0.15%. The sample was non-Treg CD4+ T cells sorted from blood. These receptors were collected from a human donor in good health. The CDR3 runs from the conserved cysteine through the conserved F or W. The order of the fields is V gene, clone size, J gene, D gene, CDR3 DNA, CDR3 protein. The D gene is left open where the match is weak. Not every row has a clone size; where given, it reads once, few, many or a size class.

TRBV27,.,TRBJ1-3,.,TGTGCCAGCAGTTTGAGGCACCAGCCAGGAGGCTCTGGAAACACCATATATTTT,CASSLRHQPGGSGNTIYF
TRBV7-2,once,TRBJ2-7,.,TGTGCCAGCAGCCTATCCTCCTACGAGCAGTACTTC,CASSLSSYEQYF
TRBV4-3,.,TRBJ1-3,.,TGCGCCAGCAGCCAAGAGGCAGCCCACTCTGGAAACACCATATATTTT,CASSQEAAHSGNTIYF
TRBV4-2,.,TRBJ1-2,TRBD1,TGTGCCAGCAGCCAGGAGGACAGGGTTGAGTATGGCTACACCTTC,CASSQEDRVEYGYTF
TRBV7-9,.,TRBJ2-2,TRBD1,TGTGCCAGCAGCTATAGGACAGGGCTCGGGGAGCTGTTTTTT,CASSYRTGLGELFF
TRBV18,.,TRBJ2-1,TRBD1,TGTGCCAGCTCACCCTTAGGACAGGGGGCTGACGAGCAGTTCTTC,CASSPLGQGADEQFF
TRBV5-1,.,TRBJ1-5,.,TGCGCCAGCTGGGGGGACCAAAAGGAAAGCAATCAGCCCCAGCATTTT,CASWGDQKESNQPQHF
TRBV6-1,.,TRBJ1-1,.,TGTGCCAGCACCCCGTTACCGAACACTGAAGCTTTCTTT,CASTPLPNTEAFF
TRBV15,.,TRBJ1-2,TRBD1,TGTGCCACCAGCAGAGGACAGGGGTCCTATGGCTACACCTTC,CATSRGQGSYGYTF
TRBV6-5,.,TRBJ1-2,.,TGTGCCAGCAGTACCCGACAGAGCCCGGGTAGATATCTCGCCTTC,CASSTRQSPGRYLAF
TRBV27,.,TRBJ1-4,.,TGTGCCAGCAGTTTATCTGTAGGAACTAATGAAAAACTGTTTTTT,CASSLSVGTNEKLFF
TRBV7-2,once,TRBJ1-2,TRBD1,TGTGCCAGCAGCTTAAGGCAGGGGGATGGCTACACCTTC,CASSLRQGDGYTF
TRBV7-8,.,TRBJ2-7,TRBD1,TGTGCCAGCAGCCGGGACAGGGTAGGAGAGCAGTACTTC,CASSRDRVGEQYF
TRBV10-3,once,TRBJ2-7,.,TGTGCCATCAGTACGGACCCCTACGAGCAGTACTTC,CAISTDPYEQYF
TRBV7-2,.,TRBJ2-5,.,TGTGCCAGCAGCGCACGCGGTGAGACCCAGTACTTC,CASSARGETQYF
TRBV28,.,TRBJ2-7,.,TGTGCCAGCAGTTCCTTCCGCGAGCAGTACTTC,CASSSFREQYF
TRBV4-1,.,TRBJ2-2,.,TGCGCCAGCAGCCAAGAGGGTGGGGTGACCGGGGAGCTGTTTTTT,CASSQEGGVTGELFF
TRBV18,.,TRBJ2-1,TRBD2,TGTGCCAGCTCACCTACTAGCGGGGGGGCGAATGAGCAGTTCTTC,CASSPTSGGANEQFF
TRBV18,.,TRBJ2-5,.,TGTGCCAGCTCAGACCAAGAGACCCAGTACTTC,CASSDQETQYF
TRBV7-3,.,TRBJ1-2,.,TGTGCCAGCAGCTTAACAGGGAATGATGGCTACACCTTC,CASSLTGNDGYTF
TRBV5-6,.,TRBJ1-4,.,TGTGCCAGCAGCTCCAATCCAGGTGAAAAACTGTTTTTT,CASSSNPGEKLFF
TRBV29-1,.,TRBJ2-1,TRBD1,TGCAGCGTTGGGGACAGGGGGAATGAGCAGTTCTTC,CSVGDRGNEQFF
TRBV18,.,TRBJ2-1,.,TGTGCCAGCTCACCGCCAGTCCTTCGCTCCTACAATGAGCAGTTCTTC,CASSPPVLRSYNEQFF
TRBV7-9,.,TRBJ1-3,.,TGTGCCAGCAGCCTACAAAATATCGACAGGAGCTCTGGAAACACCATATATTTT,CASSLQNIDRSSGNTIYF
TRBV7-7,few,TRBJ1-1,TRBD1,TGTGCCAGCAGCGAGTGGACAGGGGTAGAAAGGAAGCCGAACACTGAAGCTTTCTTT,CASSEWTGVERKPNTEAFF
TRBV15,.,TRBJ1-4,.,TGTGCCACCAGCAGGCGAATTCGAGAAAAACTGTTTTTT,CATSRRIREKLFF
TRBV6-5,.,TRBJ2-2,.,TGTGCCAGCAGTTACTCCGGGGGGCGCGGCACCGGGGAGCTGTTTTTT,CASSYSGGRGTGELFF
TRBV18,.,TRBJ2-3,.,TGTGCCAGCTCTTTCGGACAAGGCACAGATACGCAGTATTTT,CASSFGQGTDTQYF
TRBV29-1,.,TRBJ2-2,TRBD1,TGCAGCGTGGGACAGGGATTCGGCGGGGAGCTGTTTTTT,CSVGQGFGGELFF
TRBV14,.,TRBJ2-3,TRBD1,TGTGCCAGCAGCGAAGGCGGGACAGGGGGCACAGATACGCAGTATTTT,CASSEGGTGGTDTQYF
TRBV18,.,TRBJ1-2,.,TGTGCCAGCTCACCGGCGGCAGTCTATGGCTACACCTTC,CASSPAAVYGYTF
TRBV15,.,TRBJ2-1,TRBD1,TGTGCCACCAGCAGAAGAGACAGGGCCTACAATGAGCAGTTCTTC,CATSRRDRAYNEQFF
TRBV7-8,.,TRBJ2-7,TRBD1,TGTGCCAGCAGCTTAATGGGGACAGGGGGCAACGAGCAGTACTTC,CASSLMGTGGNEQYF
TRBV2,.,TRBJ2-4,.,TGTGCCAGCAGTGAAGATCCCGGGTCGAGGAGCCAGTTAAAGTACTTC,CASSEDPGSRSQLKYF
TRBV28,.,TRBJ1-2,.,TGTGCCAGCAGTGAGGGAGGGGGGAACTATGGCTACACCTTC,CASSEGGGNYGYTF
TRBV6-6,.,TRBJ2-5,.,TGTGCCAGCAGTTCGCGGTCCCAAGAGACCCAGTACTTC,CASSSRSQETQYF
TRBV28,.,TRBJ1-2,.,TGTGCCAGCACCCTCGGTGACTTCTATGGCTACACCTTC,CASTLGDFYGYTF
TRBV18,.,TRBJ2-7,TRBD1,TGTGCCAGCTCACAGGGGGCGTCCTACGAGCAGTACTTC,CASSQGASYEQYF
TRBV18,once,TRBJ1-4,.,TGTGCCAGCTCGTCAGGACAGATAACTAATGAAAAACTGTTTTTT,CASSSGQITNEKLFF
TRBV6-1,.,TRBJ2-1,.,TGTGCCAGCAGTTGGCAGGGGACCTACAATGAGCAGTTCTTC,CASSWQGTYNEQFF
TRBV7-2,.,TRBJ2-5,.,TGTGCCAGCAGCTCGTCGGGAAGCGGGTCAACCCGGGGGACCCAGTACTTC,CASSSSGSGSTRGTQYF
TRBV5-1,.,TRBJ2-7,.,TGCGCCAGCGGGCAGGGCCAGGCCTACGAGCAGTACTTC,CASGQGQAYEQYF